This T cell receptor beta chain stems from a study of cytomegalovirus exposure and HLA in healthy donors. Study-level information: The use of the same platform for the 95 to 150 validation repertoires and the 550 to 850 first-cohort repertoires was reported by a later analysis.

This clone appeared once. The antigen remains unidentified. Assay: immunoSEQ multiplex PCR; the TCRdb copy retains only in-frame clones and omits some. This sample carries some 150,000 clones, around nine tenths of them seen once, and the ten largest clones take 2.5% to 3.5%. Study-wide points: In vitro checks showed that a few CMV-associated chains really do target CMV antigens. Among TCR beta chains, those listed as cytomegalovirus-associated numbered around 180. Rarity marked most TCR sequences, yet some public TCRs occurred in many donors.

The CDR3 totals 16 residues. Germline-derived CDR1 and CDR2 are ENHRY and SYGVKD. The V and J ends lost 3 bases and 3 bases respectively, with 15 bases between them. Source material: PBMCs. The chain couples TRBV10-3 to TRBJ2-1, with D possibly TRBD2 on 6 matching bases. This clonotype originated in a man aged 18 to 30 in good health and CMV-seronegative. The CDR3 bases are TGTGCCATCAGTGAAACGGAGGCGGGGCACTACAATGAGCAGTTCTTC. Its translation: CAISETEAGHYNEQFF.